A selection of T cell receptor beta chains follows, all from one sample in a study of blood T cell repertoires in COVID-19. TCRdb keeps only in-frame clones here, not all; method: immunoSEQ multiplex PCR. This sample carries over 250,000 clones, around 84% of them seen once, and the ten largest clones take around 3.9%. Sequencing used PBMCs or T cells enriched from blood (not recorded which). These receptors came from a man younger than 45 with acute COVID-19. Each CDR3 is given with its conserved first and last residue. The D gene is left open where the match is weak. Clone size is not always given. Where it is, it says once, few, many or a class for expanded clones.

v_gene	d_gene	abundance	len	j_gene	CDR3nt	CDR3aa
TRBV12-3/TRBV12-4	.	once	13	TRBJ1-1	TGTGCCAGCAGCCAAATGGGGGCCGCTGAAGCTTTCTTT	CASSQMGAAEAFF
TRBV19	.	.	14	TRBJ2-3	TGTGCCAGTAGTATAGGTCTCCCGTCGGATACGCAGTATTTT	CASSIGLPSDTQYF
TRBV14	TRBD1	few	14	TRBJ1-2	TGTGCCAGCAGCCCGACAGGGCCGAACTATGGCTACACCTTC	CASSPTGPNYGYTF
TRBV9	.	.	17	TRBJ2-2	TGTGCCAGCAGCGTAGCTACCCTGTCCCATAAGGAGGGGGAGCTGTTTTTT	CASSVATLSHKEGELFF
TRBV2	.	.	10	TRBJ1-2	TGTGCCAGCGGGGGCCGTGGCTACACCTTC	CASGGRGYTF
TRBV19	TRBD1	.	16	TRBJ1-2	TGTGCCAGTAACCTCTCGCCCGGGACAGCTAACTATGGCTACACCTTC	CASNLSPGTANYGYTF
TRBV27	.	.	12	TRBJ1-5	TGTGCCAGCAGTTCCCCAGGTCAGCCCCAGCATTTT	CASSSPGQPQHF
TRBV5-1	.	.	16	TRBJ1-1	TGTGCCAGCAGCTTATTGAGGGCGGAGTCCCCCACTGAAGCTTTCTTT	CASSLLRAESPTEAFF
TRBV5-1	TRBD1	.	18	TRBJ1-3	TGCGCCAGCAGCTTGCGGGTGACAGGGGGCATTCAAGGAAACACCATATATTTT	CASSLRVTGGIQGNTIYF
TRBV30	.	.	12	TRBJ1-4	TGTGCCTGGACCCACGCCAGGGAAAAACTGTTTTTT	CAWTHAREKLFF
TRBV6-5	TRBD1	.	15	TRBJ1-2	TGTGCCAGCAGTCCCCCCCCAGGACAGGGCGACGGCTACACCTTC	CASSPPPGQGDGYTF
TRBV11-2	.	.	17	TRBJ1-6	TGTGCCAGCAGCCCCGGCCCTAGAGGATCCTATAATTCACCCCTCCACTTT	CASSPGPRGSYNSPLHF
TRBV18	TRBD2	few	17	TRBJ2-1	TGTGCCAGCTCACCACCCAAACTAGCGGGAGGTAACAATGAGCAGTTCTTC	CASSPPKLAGGNNEQFF
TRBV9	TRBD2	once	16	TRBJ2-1	TGTGCCAGCAGCGTAGGGCCTAGCGGGAGAGACAATGAGCAGTTCTTC	CASSVGPSGRDNEQFF
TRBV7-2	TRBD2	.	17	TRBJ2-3	TGTGCCAGCAGCCGGGGACTAGCGTCCCTGGGGCCAGATACGCAGTATTTT	CASSRGLASLGPDTQYF
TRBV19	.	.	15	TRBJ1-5	TGTGCCAGTAGGATCGCAGGGTCGGGCAATCAGCCCCAGCATTTT	CASRIAGSGNQPQHF
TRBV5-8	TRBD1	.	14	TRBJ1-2	TGTGCCAGCAGCTTAGACAGGGCGAACTATGGCTACACCTTC	CASSLDRANYGYTF
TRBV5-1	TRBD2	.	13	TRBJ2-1	TGCGCCACACATAGCGGGGGGCAGGATGAGCAGTTCTTC	CATHSGGQDEQFF
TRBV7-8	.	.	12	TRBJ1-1	TGTGCCAGCAGCCCTCGACAGCATGAAGCTTTCTTT	CASSPRQHEAFF
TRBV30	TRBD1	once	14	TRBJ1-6	TGTGCCTGTAACCGGGACAGACCAAATTCACCCCTCCACTTT	CACNRDRPNSPLHF
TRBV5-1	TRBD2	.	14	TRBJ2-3	TGTGCCAGCAGCTTAGCGGGGAACACAGATACGCAGTATTTT	CASSLAGNTDTQYF
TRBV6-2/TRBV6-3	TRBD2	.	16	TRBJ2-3	TGTGCCAGCAGTTACCTGGGCGGGAGGGCCCCAGATACGCAGTATTTT	CASSYLGGRAPDTQYF
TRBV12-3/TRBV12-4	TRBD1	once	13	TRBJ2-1	TGTGCCAGCACCCCGGGACAGTACAATGAGCAGTTCTTC	CASTPGQYNEQFF
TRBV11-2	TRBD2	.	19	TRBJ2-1	TGTGCCAGCAGCCAGAACGGACTAGCGGGGGTAAGCTCCTACAATGAGCAGTTCTTC	CASSQNGLAGVSSYNEQFF
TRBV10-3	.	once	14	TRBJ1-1	TGTGCCATCAGCCTGGAAACGGGGGACACTGAAGCTTTCTTT	CAISLETGDTEAFF
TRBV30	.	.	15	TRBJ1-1	TGTGCCTGGAGTGTATGGCCAGGGGTTAACACTGAAGCTTTCTTT	CAWSVWPGVNTEAFF
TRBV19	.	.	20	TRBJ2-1	TGTGCCAGTAGTATAGATGTCGCCTTCTCGACACACGCCCCCTACAATGAGCAGTTCTTC	CASSIDVAFSTHAPYNEQFF